Many counts were recorded for the clone carrying this TCR beta chain. Profiled with immunoSEQ multiplex PCR; TCRdb holds only in-frame clones, not every one. Of 300,000 to 350,000 clones listed, about nine tenths were seen once; the top ten hold 0.95% to 1.1%. The participants were between about 18 and 90 years old and came from 24 US areas. Participants reported their clinical history, and cohort assignment relied on those reports. Trimming took 3 bases from V and 6 from J; bases not matched to a gene: 7. This CDR3 spans 15 amino acids. CDR1 is DFQATT and CDR2 is SNEGSKA in the germline V gene (reference sequence). The data were obtained in a study of blood T cell repertoires in COVID-19.

This chain joins TRBV20-1 and TRBJ2-1; 11 nucleotides agree with TRBD1. This TCR derives from a woman aged 25 to 39 who had been exposed to COVID-19. The sample taken for sequencing was PBMCs or T cells enriched from blood (not recorded which). The CDR3 DNA sequence: TGCAGTGCTAGTAGGGACAGGGGGTTGGGCAATGAGCAGTTCTTC. This sequence encodes CSASRDRGLGNEQFF.